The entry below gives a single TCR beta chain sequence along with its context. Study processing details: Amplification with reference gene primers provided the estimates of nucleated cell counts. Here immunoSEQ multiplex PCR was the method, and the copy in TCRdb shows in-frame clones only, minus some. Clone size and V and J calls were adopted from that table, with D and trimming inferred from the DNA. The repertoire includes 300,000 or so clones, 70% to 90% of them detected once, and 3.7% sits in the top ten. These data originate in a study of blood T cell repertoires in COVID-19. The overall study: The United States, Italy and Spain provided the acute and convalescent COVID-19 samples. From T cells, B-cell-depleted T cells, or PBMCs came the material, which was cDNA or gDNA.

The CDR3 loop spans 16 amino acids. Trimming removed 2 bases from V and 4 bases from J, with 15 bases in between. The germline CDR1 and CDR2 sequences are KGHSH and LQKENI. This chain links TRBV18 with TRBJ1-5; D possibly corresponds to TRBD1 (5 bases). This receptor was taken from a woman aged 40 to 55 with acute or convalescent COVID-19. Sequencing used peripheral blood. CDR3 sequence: CASSPMGRQLNQPQHF. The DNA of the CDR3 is TGTGCCAGCTCACCAATGGGTAGACAGCTAAATCAGCCCCAGCATTTT. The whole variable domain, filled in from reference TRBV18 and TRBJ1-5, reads NAGVMQNPRHLVRRRGQEARLRCSPMKGHSHVYWYRQLPEEGLKFMVYLQKENIIDESGMPKERFSAEFPKEGPSILRIQQVVRGDSAAYFCASSPMGRQLNQPQHFGDGTRLSIL.